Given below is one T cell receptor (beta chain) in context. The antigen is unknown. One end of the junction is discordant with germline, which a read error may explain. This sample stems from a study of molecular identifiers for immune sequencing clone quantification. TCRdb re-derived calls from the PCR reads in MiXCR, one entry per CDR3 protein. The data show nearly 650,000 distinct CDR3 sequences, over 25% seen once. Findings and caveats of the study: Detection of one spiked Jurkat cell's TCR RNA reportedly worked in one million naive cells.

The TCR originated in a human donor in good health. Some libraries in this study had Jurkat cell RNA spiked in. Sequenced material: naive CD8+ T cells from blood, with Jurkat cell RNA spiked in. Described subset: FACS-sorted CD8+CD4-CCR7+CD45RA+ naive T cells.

CDR3 residues: CAWTGRGPSGILLF. Here the CDR3 DNA reads TGTGCCTGGACCGGGCGGGGGCCTTCCGGAATTCTGCTTTTT. The rearrangement joins TRBV30 to TRBJ2-2; tentative D call: TRBD2 (7 bases). The CDR3 is 14 residues long. Germline-derived CDR1 and CDR2 are GTSNPN and SVGIG (reference sequence).